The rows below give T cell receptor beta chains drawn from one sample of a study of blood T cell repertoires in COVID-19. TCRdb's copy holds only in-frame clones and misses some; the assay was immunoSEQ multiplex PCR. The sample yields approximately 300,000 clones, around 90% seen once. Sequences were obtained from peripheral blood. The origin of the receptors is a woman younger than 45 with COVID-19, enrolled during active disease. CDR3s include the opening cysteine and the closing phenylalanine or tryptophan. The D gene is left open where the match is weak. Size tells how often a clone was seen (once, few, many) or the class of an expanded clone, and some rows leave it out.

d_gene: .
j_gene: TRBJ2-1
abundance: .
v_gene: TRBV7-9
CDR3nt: TGTGCCAGCAGCTGGAGCGAGAATGAGCAGTTCTTC
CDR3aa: CASSWSENEQFF

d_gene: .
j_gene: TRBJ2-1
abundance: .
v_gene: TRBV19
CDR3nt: TGTGCCAGTAGTATAGTGGCTTTCGACAATGAGCAGTTCTTC
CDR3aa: CASSIVAFDNEQFF

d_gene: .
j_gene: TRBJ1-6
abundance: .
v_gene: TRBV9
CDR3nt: TGTGCCAGCAGCGGGGCCCCATCGAATAATTCACCCCTCCACTTT
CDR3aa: CASSGAPSNNSPLHF

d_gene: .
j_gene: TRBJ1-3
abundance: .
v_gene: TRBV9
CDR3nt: TGTGCCAGCACCACCCCCTCAGGTGGAAACACCATATATTTT
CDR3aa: CASTTPSGGNTIYF

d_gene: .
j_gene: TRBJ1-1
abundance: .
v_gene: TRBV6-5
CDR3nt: TGTGCCAGCAGTTACGGATACAGGGTGACGAACACTGAAGCTTTCTTT
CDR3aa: CASSYGYRVTNTEAFF

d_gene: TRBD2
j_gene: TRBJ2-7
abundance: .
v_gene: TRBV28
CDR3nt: TGTGCCAGCAGTCCGTGGACTAGACTCGAGCAGTACTTC
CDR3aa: CASSPWTRLEQYF

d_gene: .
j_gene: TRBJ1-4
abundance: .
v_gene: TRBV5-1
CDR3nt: TGCGCCAGCAGCTTGGCAGCGACCTCGGGAGGTACTAATGAAAAACTGTTTTTT
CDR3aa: CASSLAATSGGTNEKLFF

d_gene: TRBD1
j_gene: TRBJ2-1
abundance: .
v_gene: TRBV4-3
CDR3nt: TGCGCCAGCAGCCAAGATCGGGACAGGAACAATGAGCAGTTCTTC
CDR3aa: CASSQDRDRNNEQFF

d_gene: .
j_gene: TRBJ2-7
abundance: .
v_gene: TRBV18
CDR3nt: TGTGCCAGCTCACCAAGTCGCGACTCCTACGAGCAGTACTTC
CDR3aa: CASSPSRDSYEQYF

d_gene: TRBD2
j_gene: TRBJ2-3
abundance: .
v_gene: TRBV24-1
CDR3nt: TGTGCCACCAGTGACCCGACTAGCGGTAGTGGGTATGGGCAGTATTTT
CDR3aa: CATSDPTSGSGYGQYF

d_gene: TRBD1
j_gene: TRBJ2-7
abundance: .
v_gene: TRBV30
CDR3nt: TGTGCCTGGACTACAGGGGGCTACGAGCAGTACTTC
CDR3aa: CAWTTGGYEQYF

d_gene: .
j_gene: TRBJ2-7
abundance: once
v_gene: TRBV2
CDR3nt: TGTGCCAGCAGTGAAGTCGGCGGGTCGTACGAGCAGTACTTC
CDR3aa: CASSEVGGSYEQYF

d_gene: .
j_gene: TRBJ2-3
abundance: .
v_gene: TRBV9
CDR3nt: TGTGCCAGCAGCGTAGTTTCGTCGGGAGCTCTAGATACGCAGTATTTT
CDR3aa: CASSVVSSGALDTQYF

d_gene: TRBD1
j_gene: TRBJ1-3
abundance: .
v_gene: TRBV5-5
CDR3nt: TGTGCCAGCAGCTTACGGCCGGGACAGGGGTGGGGAAACACCATATATTTT
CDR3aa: CASSLRPGQGWGNTIYF

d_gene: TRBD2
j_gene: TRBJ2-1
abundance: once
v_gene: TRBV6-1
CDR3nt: TGTGCCAGCAGTGAGGGACTAGCGGAGAACAATGAGCAGTTCTTC
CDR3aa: CASSEGLAENNEQFF

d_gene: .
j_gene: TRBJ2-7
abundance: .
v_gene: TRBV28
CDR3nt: TGTGCCAGCAGTTCCCCTAGCGACAACTCCTACGAGCAGTACTTC
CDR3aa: CASSSPSDNSYEQYF

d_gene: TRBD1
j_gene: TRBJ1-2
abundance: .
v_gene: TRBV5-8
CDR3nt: TGTGCCAGCAGTTCAGGACAGGTTATCGGTGGCTACACCTTC
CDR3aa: CASSSGQVIGGYTF

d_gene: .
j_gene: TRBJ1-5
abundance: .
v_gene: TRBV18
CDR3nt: TGTGCCAGCTCACCAGGAGGGAATCAGCCCCAGCATTTT
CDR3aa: CASSPGGNQPQHF

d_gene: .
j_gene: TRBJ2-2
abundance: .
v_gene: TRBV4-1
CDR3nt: TGCGCCAGCAGCCAAGGGGAGTACACCGGGGAGCTGTTTTTT
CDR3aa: CASSQGEYTGELFF

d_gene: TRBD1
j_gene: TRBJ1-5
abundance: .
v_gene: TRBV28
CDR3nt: TGTGCCAGCAGGCTGGGGTGGGGACAGGGCTACAATCAGCCCCAGCATTTT
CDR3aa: CASRLGWGQGYNQPQHF

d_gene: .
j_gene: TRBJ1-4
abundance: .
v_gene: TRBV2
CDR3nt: TGTGCCAGCAGTGACCCAGGGTATGAAAAACTGTTTTTT
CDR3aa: CASSDPGYEKLFF

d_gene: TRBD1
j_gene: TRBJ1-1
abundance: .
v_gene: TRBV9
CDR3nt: TGTGCCAGCAGCGAAGGACAGGGACCCACTGAAGCTTTCTTT
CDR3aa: CASSEGQGPTEAFF

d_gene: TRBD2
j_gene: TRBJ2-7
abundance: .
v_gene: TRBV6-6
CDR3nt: TGTGCCAGCAGTTACTCGGGGAGGGCCTACGAGCAGTACTTC
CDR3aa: CASSYSGRAYEQYF

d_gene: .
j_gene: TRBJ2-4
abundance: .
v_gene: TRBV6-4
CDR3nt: TGTGCCAGCAGTGACAAGGAGGTGCGGAGAATCAAAAACATTCAGTACTTC
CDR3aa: CASSDKEVRRIKNIQYF

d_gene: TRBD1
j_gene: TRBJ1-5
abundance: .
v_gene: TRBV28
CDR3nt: TGTGCCAGCAGTCCCGAACAGGGGCCGTATAGCAATCAGCCCCAGCATTTT
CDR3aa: CASSPEQGPYSNQPQHF

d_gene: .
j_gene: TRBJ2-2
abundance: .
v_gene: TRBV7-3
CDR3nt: TGTGCCAGCAGCTTAGGAGGAACCGGGGAGCTGTTTTTT
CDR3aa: CASSLGGTGELFF

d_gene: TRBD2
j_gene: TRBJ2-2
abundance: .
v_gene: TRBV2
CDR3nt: TGTGCCAGCAACTTCGGCGGGGGCACCGGGGAGCTGTTTTTT
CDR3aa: CASNFGGGTGELFF

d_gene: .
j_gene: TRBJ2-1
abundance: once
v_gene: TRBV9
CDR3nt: TGTGCCAGCAGCGTAGAGTCGGAGCTCATGTATGAGCAGTTCTTC
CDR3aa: CASSVESELMYEQFF

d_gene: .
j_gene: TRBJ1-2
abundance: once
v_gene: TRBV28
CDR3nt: TGTGCCACCCGCTTTGGGGGGATCTATGGCTACACCTTC
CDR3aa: CATRFGGIYGYTF

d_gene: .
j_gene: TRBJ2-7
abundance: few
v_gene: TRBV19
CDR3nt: TGTGCCAGTACCCCTGAGACATCGTCCTACGAGCAGTACTTC
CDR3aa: CASTPETSSYEQYF

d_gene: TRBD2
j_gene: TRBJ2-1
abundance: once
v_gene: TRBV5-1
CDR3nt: TGCGCCAGCAGCTTGAGTACTAGCGGGAGTAATGAGCAGTTCTTC
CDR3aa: CASSLSTSGSNEQFF

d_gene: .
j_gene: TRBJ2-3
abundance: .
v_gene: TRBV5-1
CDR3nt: TGCGCCAGCAGCTTGGGGAGCACTAGCACAGATACGCAGTATTTT
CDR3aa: CASSLGSTSTDTQYF

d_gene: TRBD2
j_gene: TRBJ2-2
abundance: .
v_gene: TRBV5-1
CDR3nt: TGCGCCACCGGGACTAGCGCTAACACCGGGGAGCTGTTTTTT
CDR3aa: CATGTSANTGELFF

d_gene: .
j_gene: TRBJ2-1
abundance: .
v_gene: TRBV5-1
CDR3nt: TGCGCCAGCAGCTTGGAACGGGAACTTGAGCAGTTCTTC
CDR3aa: CASSLERELEQFF

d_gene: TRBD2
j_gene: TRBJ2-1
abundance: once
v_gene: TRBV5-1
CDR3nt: TGCGCCAGCAGCCGAGGACTAGCGGCTTACAATGAGCAGTTCTTC
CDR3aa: CASSRGLAAYNEQFF

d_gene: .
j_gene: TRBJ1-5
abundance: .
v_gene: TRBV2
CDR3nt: TGTGCCAGCAGAAAGTGGGCCAATCAGCCCCAGCATTTT
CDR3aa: CASRKWANQPQHF

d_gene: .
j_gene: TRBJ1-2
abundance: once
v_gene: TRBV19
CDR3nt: TGTGCCAGTACCTGGATAGGAGGCTATGGCTACACCTTC
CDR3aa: CASTWIGGYGYTF

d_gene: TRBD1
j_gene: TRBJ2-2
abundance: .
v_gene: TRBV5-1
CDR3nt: TGCGCCAGCACCCCCTACACAGGGGCGTTGGGGGAGCTGTTTTTT
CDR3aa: CASTPYTGALGELFF

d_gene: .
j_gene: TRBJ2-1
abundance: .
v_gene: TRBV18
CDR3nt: TGTGCCAGCTCACCCCTTACACCTGAGCAGTTCTTC
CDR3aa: CASSPLTPEQFF

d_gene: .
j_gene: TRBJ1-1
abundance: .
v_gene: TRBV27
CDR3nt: TGTGCCAGCAGTTTAACCCTAGGGGGGGCCACTGAAGCTTTCTTT
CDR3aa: CASSLTLGGATEAFF

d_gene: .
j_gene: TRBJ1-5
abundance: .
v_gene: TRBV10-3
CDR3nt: TGTGCCATCAGTGAGGCGTCGACAGTTAGCAATCAGCCCCAGCATTTT
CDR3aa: CAISEASTVSNQPQHF